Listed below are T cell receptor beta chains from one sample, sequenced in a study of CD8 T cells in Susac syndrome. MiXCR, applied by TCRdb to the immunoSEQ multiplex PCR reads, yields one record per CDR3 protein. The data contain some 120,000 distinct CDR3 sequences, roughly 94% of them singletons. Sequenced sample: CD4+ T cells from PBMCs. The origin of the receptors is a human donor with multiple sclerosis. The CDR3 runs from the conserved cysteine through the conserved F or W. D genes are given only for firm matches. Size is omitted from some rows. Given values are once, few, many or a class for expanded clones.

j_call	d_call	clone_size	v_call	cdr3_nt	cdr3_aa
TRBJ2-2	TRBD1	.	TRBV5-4	TGTGCCAGCAGCGTACAGGGGGTGGACACCGGGGAGCTGTTTTTT	CASSVQGVDTGELFF
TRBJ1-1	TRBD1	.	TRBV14	TGTGCCAGCAGCCCTCAGGGGGGTTACAGTGAAGCTTTCTTT	CASSPQGGYSEAFF
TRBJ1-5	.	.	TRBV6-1	TGTGCCACTTGGGCGTCGTGGAATCAGCCCCAGCATTTT	CATWASWNQPQHF
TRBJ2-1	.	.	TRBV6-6	TGTGCCAGCAGTTACTTGGGGAGCTCCTACAATGAGCAGTTCTTC	CASSYLGSSYNEQFF
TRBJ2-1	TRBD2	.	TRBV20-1	TGCAGTGCTGGGGGACTAGCGGGAGGCCGTGTTGAGCAGTTCTTC	CSAGGLAGGRVEQFF
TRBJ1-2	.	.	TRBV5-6	TGTGCCAGCAGCGTGACAGCGAGTTATGGCTACACCTTC	CASSVTASYGYTF
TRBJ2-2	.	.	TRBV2	TGTGCCAGCAGTCTAGGACGGCTGAACACCGGGGAGCTGTTTTTT	CASSLGRLNTGELFF
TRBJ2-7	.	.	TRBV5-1	TGCGCCAGCAGCTTGAATTCCCCCGCCGGCGAGCAGTACTTC	CASSLNSPAGEQYF
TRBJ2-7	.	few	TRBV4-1	TGCGCCAGCAGCCAAGATGTCCGCTACGAGCAGTACTTC	CASSQDVRYEQYF
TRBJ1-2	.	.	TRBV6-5	TGTGCCAGCAGTTTAGACAGGCATGGCTACACCTTC	CASSLDRHGYTF
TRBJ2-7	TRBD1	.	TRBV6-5	TGTGCCAGCAGTTACTCGAACGCCGGGACAGGATCCTACGAGCAGTACTTC	CASSYSNAGTGSYEQYF
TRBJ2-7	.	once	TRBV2	TGTGCCAGCAGACAGGGACCCTACGAGCAGTACTTC	CASRQGPYEQYF
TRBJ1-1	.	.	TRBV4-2	TGTGCCAGCAGCCATCTCTCAGGTGGGGGTGGCATGAACACTGAAGCTTTCTTT	CASSHLSGGGGMNTEAFF
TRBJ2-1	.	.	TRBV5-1	TGCGCCAGCAGCTTGGAAGGCCCCAATGAGCAGTTCTTC	CASSLEGPNEQFF